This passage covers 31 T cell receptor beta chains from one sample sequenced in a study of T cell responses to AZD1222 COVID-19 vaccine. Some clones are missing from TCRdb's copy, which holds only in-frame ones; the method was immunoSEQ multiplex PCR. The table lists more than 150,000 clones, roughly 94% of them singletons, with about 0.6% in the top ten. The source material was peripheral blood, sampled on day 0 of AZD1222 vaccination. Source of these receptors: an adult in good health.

The CDR3 loop is CASSATGQGNSPLHF. Here the CDR3 DNA reads TGTGCCAGTAGTGCCACAGGACAGGGCAATTCACCCCTCCACTTT. The chain joins TRBV19 to TRBJ1-6; 8 bases agree with TRBD1. Trimming at V came to 5 bases and at J to 7 bases, leaving 7 bases not matched to a gene. The CDR3 runs to 15 residues. The germline CDR1 and CDR2 sequences are LNHDA and SQIVND (reference sequence).

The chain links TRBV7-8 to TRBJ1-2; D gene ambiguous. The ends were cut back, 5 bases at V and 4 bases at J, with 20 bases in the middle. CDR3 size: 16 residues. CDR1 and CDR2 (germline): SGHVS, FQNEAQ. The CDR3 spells CASSPPHTGVGYGYTF. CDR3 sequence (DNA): TGTGCCAGCAGCCCCCCCCACACCGGGGTGGGCTATGGCTACACCTTC.

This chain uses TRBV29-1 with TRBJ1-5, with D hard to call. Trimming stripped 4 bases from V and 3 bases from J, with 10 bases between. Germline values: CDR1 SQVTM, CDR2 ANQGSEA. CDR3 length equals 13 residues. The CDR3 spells CSVASFHNQPQHF. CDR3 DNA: TGCAGCGTTGCCTCCTTCCACAATCAGCCCCAGCATTTT.

CDR3 sequence reads: CASRSSHLAGKETQYF. DNA for the CDR3: TGTGCCAGCAGGTCCTCCCATCTAGCGGGAAAAGAGACCCAGTACTTC. This chain links TRBV7-2 with TRBJ2-5, with 9 bases identical to TRBD2. The V and J ends lost 6 bases and 3 bases, in that order; junction bases with no gene match: 11. CDR3 size: 16 residues. Germline V gives CDR1 SGHTA, CDR2 FQGNSA.

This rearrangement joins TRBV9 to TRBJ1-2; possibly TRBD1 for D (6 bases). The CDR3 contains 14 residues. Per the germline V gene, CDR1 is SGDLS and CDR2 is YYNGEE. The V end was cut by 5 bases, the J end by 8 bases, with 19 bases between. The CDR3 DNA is TGTGCCAGCAGTGGGAACTCCAGGGGTGGCGGCTACACCTTC. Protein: CASSGNSRGGGYTF. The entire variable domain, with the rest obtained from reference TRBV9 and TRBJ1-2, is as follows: DSGVTQTPKHLITATGQRVTLRCSPRSGDLSVYWYQQSLDQGLQFLIQYYNGEERAKGNILERFSAQQFPDLHSELNLSSLELGDSALYFCASSGNSRGGGYTFGSGTRLTVV.

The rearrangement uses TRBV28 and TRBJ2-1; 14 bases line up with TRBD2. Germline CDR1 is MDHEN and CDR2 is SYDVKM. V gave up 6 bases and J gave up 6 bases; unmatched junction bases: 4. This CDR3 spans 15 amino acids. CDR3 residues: CASSPGLAGGNEQFF. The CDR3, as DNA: TGTGCCAGCAGCCCCGGACTAGCGGGAGGCAATGAGCAGTTCTTC.

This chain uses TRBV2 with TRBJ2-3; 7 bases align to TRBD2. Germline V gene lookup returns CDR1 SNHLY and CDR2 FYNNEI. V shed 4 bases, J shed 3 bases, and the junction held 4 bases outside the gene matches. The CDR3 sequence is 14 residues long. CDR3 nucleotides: TGTGCCAGCAGTGGACTAGCTGGGACAGATACGCAGTATTTT. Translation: CASSGLAGTDTQYF.

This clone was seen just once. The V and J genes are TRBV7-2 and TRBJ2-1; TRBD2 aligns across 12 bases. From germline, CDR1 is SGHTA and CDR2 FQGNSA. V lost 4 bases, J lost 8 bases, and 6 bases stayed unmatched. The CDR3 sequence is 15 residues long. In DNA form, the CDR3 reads TGTGCCAGCAGCTCCCGACTAGCGGGAGTCGATGAGCAGTTCTTC. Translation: CASSSRLAGVDEQFF.

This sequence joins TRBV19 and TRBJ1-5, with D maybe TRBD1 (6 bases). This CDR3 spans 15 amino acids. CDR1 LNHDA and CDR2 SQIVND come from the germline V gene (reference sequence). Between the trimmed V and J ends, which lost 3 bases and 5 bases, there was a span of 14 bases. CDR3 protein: CASSILGRGDQPQHF. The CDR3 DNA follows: TGTGCCAGTAGTATTCTGGGCAGGGGCGATCAGCCCCAGCATTTT.

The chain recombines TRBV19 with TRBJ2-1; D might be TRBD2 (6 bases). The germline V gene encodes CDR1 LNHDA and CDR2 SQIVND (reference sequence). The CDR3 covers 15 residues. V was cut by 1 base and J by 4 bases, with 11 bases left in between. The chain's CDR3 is CASSIAGEAYNEQFF. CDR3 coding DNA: TGTGCCAGTAGTATAGCGGGGGAGGCTTACAATGAGCAGTTCTTC.

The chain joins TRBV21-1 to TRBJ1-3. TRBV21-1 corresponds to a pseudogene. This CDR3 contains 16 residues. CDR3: CASSKEKSSSGNTIYF. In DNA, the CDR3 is TGTGCCAGCAGCAAAGAGAAAAGTTCCTCTGGAAACACCATATATTTT.

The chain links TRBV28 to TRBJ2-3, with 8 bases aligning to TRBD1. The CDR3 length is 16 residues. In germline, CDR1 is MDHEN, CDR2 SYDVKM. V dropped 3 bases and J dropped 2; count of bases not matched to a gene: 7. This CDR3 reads CASSFVGQGPTDTQYF. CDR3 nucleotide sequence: TGTGCCAGCAGTTTTGTCGGACAGGGCCCCACAGATACGCAGTATTTT.

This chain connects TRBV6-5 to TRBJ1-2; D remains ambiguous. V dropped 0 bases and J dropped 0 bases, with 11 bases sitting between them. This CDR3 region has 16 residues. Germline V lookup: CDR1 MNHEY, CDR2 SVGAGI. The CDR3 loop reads CASSYSVLETNYGYTF. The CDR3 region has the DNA TGTGCCAGCAGTTACTCGGTTCTAGAAACTAACTATGGCTACACCTTC.

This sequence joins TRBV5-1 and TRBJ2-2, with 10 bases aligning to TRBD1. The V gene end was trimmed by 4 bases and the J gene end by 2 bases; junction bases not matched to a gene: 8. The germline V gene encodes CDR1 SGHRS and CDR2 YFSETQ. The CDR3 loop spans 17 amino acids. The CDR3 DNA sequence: TGCGCCAGCAGCCCACCGGGACAGGGGACCAACACCGGGGAGCTGTTTTTT. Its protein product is CASSPPGQGTNTGELFF.

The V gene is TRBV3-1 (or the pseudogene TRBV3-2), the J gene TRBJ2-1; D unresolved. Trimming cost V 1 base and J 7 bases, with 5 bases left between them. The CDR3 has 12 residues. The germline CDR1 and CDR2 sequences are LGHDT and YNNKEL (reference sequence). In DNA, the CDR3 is TGTGCCAGCAGCCAAGTCCAAAATGAGCAGTTCTTC. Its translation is CASSQVQNEQFF.

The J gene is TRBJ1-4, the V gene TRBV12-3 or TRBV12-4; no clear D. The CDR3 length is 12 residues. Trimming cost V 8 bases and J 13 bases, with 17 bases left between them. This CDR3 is CASSGVRRLLFF. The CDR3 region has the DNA TGTGCCAGCTCTGGGGTCCGGAGATTACTGTTTTTT.

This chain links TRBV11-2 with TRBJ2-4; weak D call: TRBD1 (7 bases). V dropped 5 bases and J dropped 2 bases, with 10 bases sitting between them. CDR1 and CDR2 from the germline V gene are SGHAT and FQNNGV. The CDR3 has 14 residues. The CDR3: CASSPGGPKNIQYF. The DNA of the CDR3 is TGTGCCAGCAGCCCAGGGGGGCCCAAAAACATTCAGTACTTC. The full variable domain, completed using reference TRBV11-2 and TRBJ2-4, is EAGVAQSPRYKIIEKRQSVAFWCNPISGHATLYWYQQILGQGPKLLIQFQNNGVVDDSQLPKDRFSAERLKGVDSTLKIQPAKLEDSAVYLCASSPGGPKNIQYFGAGTRLSVL.

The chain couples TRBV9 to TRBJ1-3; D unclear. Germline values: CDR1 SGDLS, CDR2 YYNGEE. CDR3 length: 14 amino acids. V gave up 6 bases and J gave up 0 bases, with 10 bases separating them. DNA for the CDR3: TGTGCCAGCACCACGGGCCCCTCTGGAAACACCATATATTTT. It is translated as CASTTGPSGNTIYF.

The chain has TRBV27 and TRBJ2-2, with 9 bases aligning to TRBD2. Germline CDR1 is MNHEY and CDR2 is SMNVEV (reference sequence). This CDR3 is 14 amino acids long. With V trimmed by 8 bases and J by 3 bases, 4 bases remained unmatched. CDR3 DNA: TGTGCCAGCGGGAGCGGGGGGTACACCGGGGAGCTGTTTTTT. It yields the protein CASGSGGYTGELFF.

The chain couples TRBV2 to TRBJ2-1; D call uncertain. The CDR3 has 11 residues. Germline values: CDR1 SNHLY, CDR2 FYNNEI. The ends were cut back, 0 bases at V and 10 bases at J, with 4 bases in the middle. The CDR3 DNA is TGTGCCAGCAGTGAAGCCCTAGAGCAGTTCTTC. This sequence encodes CASSEALEQFF.

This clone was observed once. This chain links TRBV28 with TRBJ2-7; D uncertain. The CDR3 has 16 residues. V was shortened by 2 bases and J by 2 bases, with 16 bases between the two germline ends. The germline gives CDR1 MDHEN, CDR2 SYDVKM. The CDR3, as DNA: TGTGCCAGCAGTTTACCACCACCCGGCCCACCCTACGAGCAGTACTTC. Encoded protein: CASSLPPPGPPYEQYF.

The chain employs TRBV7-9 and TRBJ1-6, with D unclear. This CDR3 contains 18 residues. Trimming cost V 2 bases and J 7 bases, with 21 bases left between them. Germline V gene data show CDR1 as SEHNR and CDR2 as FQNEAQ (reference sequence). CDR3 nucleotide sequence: TGTGCCAGCAGCTTAAGGCTGACGCTCGATGCCTTCAATTCACCCCTCCACTTT. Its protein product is CASSLRLTLDAFNSPLHF.

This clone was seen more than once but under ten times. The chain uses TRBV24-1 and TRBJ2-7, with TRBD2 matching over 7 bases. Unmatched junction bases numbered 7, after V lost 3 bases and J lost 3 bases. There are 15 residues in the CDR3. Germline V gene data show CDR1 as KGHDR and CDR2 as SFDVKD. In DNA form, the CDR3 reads TGTGCCACCAGTGATGCGGGGGTTTCTGTCTACGAGCAGTACTTC. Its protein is CATSDAGVSVYEQYF.

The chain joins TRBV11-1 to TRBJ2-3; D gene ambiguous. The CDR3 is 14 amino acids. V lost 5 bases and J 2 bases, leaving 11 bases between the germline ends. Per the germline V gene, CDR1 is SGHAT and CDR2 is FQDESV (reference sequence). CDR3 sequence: CASSLRDPTDTQYF. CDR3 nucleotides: TGTGCCAGCAGCCTCCGAGACCCCACAGATACGCAGTATTTT.

The CDR3 DNA reads TGTGCAAGTAGGCTTAACATTCAGTACTTC. This encodes CASRLNIQYF. This rearrangement joins TRBV12-2 to TRBJ2-4. TRBV12-2 is an annotated pseudogene. The CDR3 spans 10 residues.

CDR3 nucleotides: TGTGCCAGCAGGCTTTACTTAACAGATACGCAGTATTTT. Amino acids: CASRLYLTDTQYF. The chain has TRBV25-1 and TRBJ2-3; D is uncertain. The CDR3 contains 13 residues. V dropped 6 bases and J dropped 3 bases, with 10 bases sitting between them. Germline loops: CDR1 MGHDK, CDR2 SYGVNS.

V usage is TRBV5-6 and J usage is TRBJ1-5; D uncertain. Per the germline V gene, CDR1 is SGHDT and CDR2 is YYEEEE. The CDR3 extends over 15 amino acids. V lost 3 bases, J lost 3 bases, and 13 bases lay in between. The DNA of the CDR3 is TGTGCCAGCAGCTCAACGGGGTTTAACAATCAGCCCCAGCATTTT. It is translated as CASSSTGFNNQPQHF.

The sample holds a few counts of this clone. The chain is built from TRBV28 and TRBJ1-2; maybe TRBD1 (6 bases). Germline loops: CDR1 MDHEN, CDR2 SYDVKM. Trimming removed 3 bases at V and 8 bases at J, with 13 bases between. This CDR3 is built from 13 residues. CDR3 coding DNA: TGTGCCAGCAGTTTTGACAGGTTTAACGGCTACACCTTC. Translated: CASSFDRFNGYTF.

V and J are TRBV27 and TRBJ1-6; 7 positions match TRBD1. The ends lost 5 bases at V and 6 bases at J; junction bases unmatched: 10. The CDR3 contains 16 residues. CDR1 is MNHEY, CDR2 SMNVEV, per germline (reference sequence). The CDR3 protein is CASSPIYRGRNSPLHF. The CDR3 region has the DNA TGTGCCAGCAGTCCGATCTACAGGGGCCGTAATTCACCCCTCCACTTT.

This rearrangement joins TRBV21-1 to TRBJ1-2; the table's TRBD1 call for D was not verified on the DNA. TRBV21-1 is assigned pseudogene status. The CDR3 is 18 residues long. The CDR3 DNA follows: TGTGCCAGCAGCACCCTCGGGACAGGGGACAACACCTTCTATGGCTACACCTTC. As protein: CASSTLGTGDNTFYGYTF.

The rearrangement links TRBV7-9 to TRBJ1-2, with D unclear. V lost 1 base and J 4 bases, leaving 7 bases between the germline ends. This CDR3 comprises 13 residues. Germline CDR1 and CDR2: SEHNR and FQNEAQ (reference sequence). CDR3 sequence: CASSLGGTYGYTF. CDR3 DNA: TGTGCCAGCAGCTTAGGTGGCACCTATGGCTACACCTTC.